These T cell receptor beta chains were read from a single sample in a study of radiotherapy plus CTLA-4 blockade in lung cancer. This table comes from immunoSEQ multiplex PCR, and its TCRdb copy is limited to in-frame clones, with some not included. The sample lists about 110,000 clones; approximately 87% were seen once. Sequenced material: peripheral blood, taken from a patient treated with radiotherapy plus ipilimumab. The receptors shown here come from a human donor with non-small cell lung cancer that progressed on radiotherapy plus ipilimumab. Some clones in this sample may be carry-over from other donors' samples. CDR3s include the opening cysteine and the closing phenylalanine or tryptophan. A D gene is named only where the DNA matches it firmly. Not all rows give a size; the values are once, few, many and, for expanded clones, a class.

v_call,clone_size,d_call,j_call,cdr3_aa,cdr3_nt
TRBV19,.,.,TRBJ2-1,CASSTFRVRSSYNEQFF,TGTGCCAGTAGTACCTTCAGGGTCAGAAGCTCCTACAATGAGCAGTTCTTC
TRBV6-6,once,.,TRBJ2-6,CASSYAPGPGANVLTF,TGTGCCAGCAGTTACGCTCCGGGACCTGGGGCCAACGTCCTGACTTTC
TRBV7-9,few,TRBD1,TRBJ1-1,CASSRRQGDTEAFF,TGTGCCAGCAGCCGGAGACAGGGCGACACTGAAGCTTTCTTT
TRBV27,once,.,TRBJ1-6,CASSLRAVSYNSPLHF,TGTGCCAGCAGCCTCAGGGCGGTATCCTATAATTCACCCCTCCACTTT
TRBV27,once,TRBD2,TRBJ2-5,CASSLSRLAGFETQYF,TGTGCCAGCAGTTTATCGCGTCTAGCGGGGTTCGAGACCCAGTACTTC
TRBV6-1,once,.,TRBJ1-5,CASRGGQNSNQPQHF,TGTGCCAGCAGAGGTGGACAGAATAGCAATCAGCCCCAGCATTTT
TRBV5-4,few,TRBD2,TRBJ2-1,CATMPRTSGADNEQFF,TGTGCCACCATGCCTCGGACTAGCGGTGCCGACAATGAGCAGTTCTTC
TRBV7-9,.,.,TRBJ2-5,CASSPGQLETQYF,TGTGCCAGCAGCCCCGGACAGTTGGAGACCCAGTACTTC
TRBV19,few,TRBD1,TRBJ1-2,CASSIWRGPYYGYTF,TGTGCCAGTAGTATTTGGAGGGGGCCATACTATGGCTACACCTTC
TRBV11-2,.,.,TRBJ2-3,CASSFGTSTDTQYF,TGTGCCAGCAGCTTCGGGACTAGCACAGATACGCAGTATTTT
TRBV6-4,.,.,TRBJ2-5,CASSTSAQETQYF,TGTGCCAGCAGTACCTCGGCGCAAGAGACCCAGTACTTC
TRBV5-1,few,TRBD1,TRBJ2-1,CASSTDRIYNEQFF,TGCGCCAGCAGCACGGACAGGATCTACAATGAGCAGTTCTTC
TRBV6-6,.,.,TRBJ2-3,CASSYVGRGTDTQYF,TGTGCCAGCAGTTACGTGGGCCGGGGCACAGATACGCAGTATTTT
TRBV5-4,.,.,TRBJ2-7,CASSLDGGIDEQYF,TGTGCCAGCAGCTTGGACGGGGGTATCGACGAGCAGTACTTC
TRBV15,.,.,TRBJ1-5,CATSRGGGDNQPQHF,TGTGCCACCAGCAGAGGCGGAGGGGACAATCAGCCCCAGCATTTT
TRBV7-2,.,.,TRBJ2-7,CASSLMGAYEQYF,TGTGCCAGCAGCTTAATGGGGGCTTACGAGCAGTACTTC
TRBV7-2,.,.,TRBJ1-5,CASSPAHNQPQHF,TGTGCCAGCAGCCCAGCCCACAATCAGCCCCAGCATTTT
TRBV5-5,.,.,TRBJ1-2,CASSLNWQGDGYTF,TGTGCCAGCAGCTTAAATTGGCAGGGTGACGGCTACACCTTC
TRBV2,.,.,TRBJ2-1,CASSEALGDQFF,TGTGCCAGCAGTGAAGCACTTGGAGACCAGTTCTTC
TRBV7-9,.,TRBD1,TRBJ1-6,CASNTPGQGRRNSPLHF,TGTGCCAGCAACACGCCGGGACAGGGGAGAAGGAATTCACCCCTCCACTTT
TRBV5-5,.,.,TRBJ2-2,CASSLAPPGTGELFF,TGTGCCAGCAGCTTGGCACCGCCGGGTACCGGGGAGCTGTTTTTT
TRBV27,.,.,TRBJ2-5,CASSSTGQETQYF,TGTGCCAGCAGTTCCACAGGGCAGGAGACCCAGTACTTC
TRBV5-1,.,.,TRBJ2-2,CASSLVSVGNTGELFF,TGCGCCAGCAGCTTGGTGTCGGTAGGGAACACCGGGGAGCTGTTTTTT
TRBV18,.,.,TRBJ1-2,CASSPPSGIYGYTF,TGTGCCAGCTCACCACCCAGCGGAATCTATGGCTACACCTTC